The clone carrying this T cell receptor beta chain was picked up many times. Its specificity is not known. The record originates from a study of T cells in Graves' hyperthyroidism and ophthalmopathy. Study overall: Peripheral blood was taken when the disease was first diagnosed, before any treatment began. Findings and limits, study-wide: Ophthalmopathy onset followed model prediction by a median around 6.6 months.

Clinical symptoms, serum thyroxine, TRAb, thyroid ultrasound and orbital computed tomography informed diagnoses. The PBMCs were sourced from fresh peripheral blood (10 ml). Trimming removed 7 bases from V and 1 base from J; junction bases left unmatched: 4. The germline gives CDR1 SNHLY, CDR2 FYNNEI. CDR3 size: 14 residues. Amplification of TCR beta CDR3 regions was performed using RNA transcripts as template. Using the HTBI primer set, a first-round RT-PCR was run on the TCR CDR3. TCRdb redid the calling of the multiplex PCR reads with MiXCR, one entry per CDR3 protein. The profile shows some 600,000 distinct CDR3 sequences, approximately 13% of them singletons.

This receptor was identified in a woman younger than 45 with Graves' hyperthyroidism that later progressed to Graves' ophthalmopathy. Source material: blood. The rearrangement uses TRBV2 and TRBJ2-1, with 7 bases aligning to TRBD2. In DNA form, the CDR3 reads TGTGCCAGCAAGCGGGATAGGTCCTACAATGAGCAGTTCTTC. This encodes CASKRDRSYNEQFF.